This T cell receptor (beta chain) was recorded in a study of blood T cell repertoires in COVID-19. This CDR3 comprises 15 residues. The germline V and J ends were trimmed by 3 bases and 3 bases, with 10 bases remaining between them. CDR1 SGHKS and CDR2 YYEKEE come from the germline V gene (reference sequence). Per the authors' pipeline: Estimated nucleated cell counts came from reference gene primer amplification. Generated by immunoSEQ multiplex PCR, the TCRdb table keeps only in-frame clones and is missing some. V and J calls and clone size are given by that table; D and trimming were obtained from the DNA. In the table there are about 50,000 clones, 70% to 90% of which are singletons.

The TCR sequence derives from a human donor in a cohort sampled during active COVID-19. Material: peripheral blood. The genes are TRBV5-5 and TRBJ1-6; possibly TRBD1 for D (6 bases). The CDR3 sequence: CASSWDIGYNSPLHF. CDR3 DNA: TGTGCCAGCAGCTGGGACATCGGCTATAATTCACCCCTCCACTTT. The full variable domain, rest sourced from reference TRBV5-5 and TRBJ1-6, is DAGVTQSPTHLIKTRGQQVTLRCSPISGHKSVSWYQQVLGQGPQFIFQYYEKEERGRGNFPDRFSARQFPNYSSELNVNALLLGDSALYLCASSWDIGYNSPLHFGNGTRLTVT.